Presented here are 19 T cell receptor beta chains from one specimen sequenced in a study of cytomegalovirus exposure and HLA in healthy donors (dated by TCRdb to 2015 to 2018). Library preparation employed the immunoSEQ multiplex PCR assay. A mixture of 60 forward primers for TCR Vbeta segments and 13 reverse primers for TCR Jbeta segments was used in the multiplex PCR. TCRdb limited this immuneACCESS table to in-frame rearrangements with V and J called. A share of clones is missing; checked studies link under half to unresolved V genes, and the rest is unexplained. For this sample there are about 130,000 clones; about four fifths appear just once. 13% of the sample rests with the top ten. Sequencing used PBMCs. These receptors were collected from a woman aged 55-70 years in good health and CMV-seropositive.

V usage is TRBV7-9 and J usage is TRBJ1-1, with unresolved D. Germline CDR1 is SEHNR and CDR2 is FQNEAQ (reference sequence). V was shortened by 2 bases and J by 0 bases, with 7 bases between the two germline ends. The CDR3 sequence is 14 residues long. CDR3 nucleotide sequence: TGTGCCAGCAGCTTAACAGAGATGAACACTGAAGCTTTCTTT. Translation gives CASSLTEMNTEAFF. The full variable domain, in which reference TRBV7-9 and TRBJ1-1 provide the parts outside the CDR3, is DTGVSQNPRHKITKRGQNVTFRCDPISEHNRLYWYRQTLGQGPEFLTYFQNEAQLEKSRLLSDRFSAERPKGSFSTLEIQRTEQGDSAMYLCASSLTEMNTEAFFGQGTRLTVV.

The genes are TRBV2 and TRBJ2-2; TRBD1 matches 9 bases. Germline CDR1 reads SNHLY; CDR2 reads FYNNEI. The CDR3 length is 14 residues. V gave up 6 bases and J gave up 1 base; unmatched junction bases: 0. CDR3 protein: CASRGQGNTGELFF. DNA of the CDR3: TGTGCCAGCAGGGGACAGGGGAACACCGGGGAGCTGTTTTTT.

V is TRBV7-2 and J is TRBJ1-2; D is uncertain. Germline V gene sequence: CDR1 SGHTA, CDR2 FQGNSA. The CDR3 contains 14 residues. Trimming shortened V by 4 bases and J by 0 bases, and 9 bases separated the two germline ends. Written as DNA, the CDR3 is TGTGCCAGCAGCTCGGGATGGTCTAACTATGGCTACACCTTC. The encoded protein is CASSSGWSNYGYTF. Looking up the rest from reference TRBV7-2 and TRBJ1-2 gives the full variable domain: GAGVSQSPSNKVTEKGKDVELRCDPISGHTALYWYRQSLGQGLEFLIYFQGNSAPDKSGLPSDRFSAERTGGSVSTLTIQRTQQEDSAVYLCASSSGWSNYGYTFGSGTRLTVV.

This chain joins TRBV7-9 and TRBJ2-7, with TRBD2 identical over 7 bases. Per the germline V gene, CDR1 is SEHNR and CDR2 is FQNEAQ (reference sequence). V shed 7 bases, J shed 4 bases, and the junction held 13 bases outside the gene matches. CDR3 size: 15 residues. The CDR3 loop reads CASTPYRSGVYEQYF. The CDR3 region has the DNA TGTGCCAGCACCCCATATAGAAGCGGGGTATACGAGCAGTACTTC.

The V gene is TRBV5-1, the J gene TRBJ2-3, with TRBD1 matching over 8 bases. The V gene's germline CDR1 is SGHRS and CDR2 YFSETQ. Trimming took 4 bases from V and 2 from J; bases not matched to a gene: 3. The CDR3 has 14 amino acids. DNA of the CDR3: TGCGCCAGCAGCCCGGACAGGGCCACAGATACGCAGTATTTT. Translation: CASSPDRATDTQYF.

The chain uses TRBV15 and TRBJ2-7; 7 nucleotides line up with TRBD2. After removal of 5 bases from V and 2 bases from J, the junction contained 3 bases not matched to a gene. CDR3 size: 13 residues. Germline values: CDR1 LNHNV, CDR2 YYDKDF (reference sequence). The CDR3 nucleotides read TGTGCCACCAGCCGGGACTACCCCTACGAGCAGTACTTC. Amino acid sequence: CATSRDYPYEQYF.

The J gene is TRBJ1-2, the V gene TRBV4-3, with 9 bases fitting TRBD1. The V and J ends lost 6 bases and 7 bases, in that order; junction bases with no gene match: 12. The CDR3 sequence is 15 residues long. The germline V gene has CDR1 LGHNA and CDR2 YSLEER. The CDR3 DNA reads TGCGCCAGCAGTGATACCGGGACAGGGTTGTTTGGCTACACCTTC. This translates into CASSDTGTGLFGYTF.

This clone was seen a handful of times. The CDR3 reads CASRAETEAFF. Written as DNA, the CDR3 is TGTGCCAGCAGGGCAGAAACTGAAGCTTTCTTT. V usage is TRBV2 and J usage is TRBJ1-1, with D unclear. Germline CDR1 reads SNHLY; CDR2 reads FYNNEI. V lost 6 bases to trimming and J lost 5 bases, with 7 bases between them. The CDR3 extends over 11 amino acids.

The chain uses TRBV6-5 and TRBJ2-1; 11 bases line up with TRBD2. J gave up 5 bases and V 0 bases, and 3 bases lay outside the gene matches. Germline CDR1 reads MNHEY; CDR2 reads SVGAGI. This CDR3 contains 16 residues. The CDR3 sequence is CASSYSSSGGDNEQFF. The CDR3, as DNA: TGTGCCAGCAGTTACTCGAGTAGCGGGGGGGACAATGAGCAGTTCTTC.

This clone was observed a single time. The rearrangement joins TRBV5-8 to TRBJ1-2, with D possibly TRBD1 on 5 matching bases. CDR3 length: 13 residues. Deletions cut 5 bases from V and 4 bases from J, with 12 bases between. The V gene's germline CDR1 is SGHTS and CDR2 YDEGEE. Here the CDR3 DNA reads TGTGCCAGCAGATTCCAGGGTATCTATGGCTACACCTTC. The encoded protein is CASRFQGIYGYTF.

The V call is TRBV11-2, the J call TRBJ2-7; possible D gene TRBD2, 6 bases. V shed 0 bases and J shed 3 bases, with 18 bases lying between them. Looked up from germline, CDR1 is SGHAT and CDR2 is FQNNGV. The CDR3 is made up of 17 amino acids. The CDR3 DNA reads TGTGCCAGCAGCTTAGATGGTATAAGCGGGTCCAACTACGAGCAGTACTTC. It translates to CASSLDGISGSNYEQYF.

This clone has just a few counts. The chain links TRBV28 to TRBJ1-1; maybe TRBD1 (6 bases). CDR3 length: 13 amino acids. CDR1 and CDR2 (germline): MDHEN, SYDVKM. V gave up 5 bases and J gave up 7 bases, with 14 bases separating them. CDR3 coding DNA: TGTGCCAGCAGTCATGGGGACACAGATGAAGCTTTCTTT. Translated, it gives CASSHGDTDEAFF.

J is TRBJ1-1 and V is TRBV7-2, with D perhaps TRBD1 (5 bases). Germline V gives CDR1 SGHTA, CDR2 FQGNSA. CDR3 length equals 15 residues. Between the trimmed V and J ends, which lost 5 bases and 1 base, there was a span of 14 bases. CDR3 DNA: TGTGCCAGCAGCGTACGGGGGATGCAGAACACTGAAGCTTTCTTT. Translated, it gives CASSVRGMQNTEAFF.

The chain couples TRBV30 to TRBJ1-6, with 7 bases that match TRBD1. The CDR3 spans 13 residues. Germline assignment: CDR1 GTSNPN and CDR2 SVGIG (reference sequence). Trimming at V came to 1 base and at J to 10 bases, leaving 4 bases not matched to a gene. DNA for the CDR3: TGTGCCTGGAGTGAACAGGGGACCTCACCCCTCCACTTT. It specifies CAWSEQGTSPLHF.

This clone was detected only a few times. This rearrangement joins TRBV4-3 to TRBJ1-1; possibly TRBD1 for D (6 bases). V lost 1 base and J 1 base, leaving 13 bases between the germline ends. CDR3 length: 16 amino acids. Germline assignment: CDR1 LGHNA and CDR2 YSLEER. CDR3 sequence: CASSQVTGTPNTEAFF. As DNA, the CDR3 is TGCGCCAGCAGCCAAGTGACCGGGACACCGAACACTGAAGCTTTCTTT.

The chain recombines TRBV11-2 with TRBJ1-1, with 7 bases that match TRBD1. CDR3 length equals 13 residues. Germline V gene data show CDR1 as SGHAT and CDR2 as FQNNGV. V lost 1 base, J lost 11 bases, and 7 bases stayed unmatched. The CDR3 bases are TGTGCCAGCAGCTTAGGAGGGGGCCAGGCGGCTTTCTTT. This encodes CASSLGGGQAAFF.

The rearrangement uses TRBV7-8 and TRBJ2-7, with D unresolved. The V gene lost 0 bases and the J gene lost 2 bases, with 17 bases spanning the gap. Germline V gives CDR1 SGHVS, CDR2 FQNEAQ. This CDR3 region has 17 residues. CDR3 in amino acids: CASSLANMVGRTYEQYF. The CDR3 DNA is TGTGCCAGCAGCTTAGCGAATATGGTCGGCAGGACCTACGAGCAGTACTTC.

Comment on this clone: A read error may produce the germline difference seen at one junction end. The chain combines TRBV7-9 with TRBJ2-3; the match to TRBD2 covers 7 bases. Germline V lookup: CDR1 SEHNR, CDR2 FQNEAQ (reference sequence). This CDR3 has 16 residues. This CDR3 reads CSSSSHRLAVTDTQYF. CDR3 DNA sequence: TGTTCCAGCAGCTCCCACCGGCTAGCGGTCACAGATACGCAGTATTTT.

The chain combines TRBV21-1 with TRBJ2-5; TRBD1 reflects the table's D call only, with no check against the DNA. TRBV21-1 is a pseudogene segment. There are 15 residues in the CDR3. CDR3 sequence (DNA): TGTGCCAGCAGCAAACGAAGGGGCCTATGGGAGACCCAGTACTTC. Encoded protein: CASSKRRGLWETQYF.